This TCR beta chain was found in a study of identical twins. TCRdb analysed the 5' RACE reads with MiXCR anew, one entry per CDR3 protein. The table shows approximately 630,000 distinct CDR3 sequences, with about 7.1% occurring only once. Whole-study findings and limits: Among beta out-of-frame sequences, excess sharing between twins appeared weaker. Twin-shared out-of-frame alpha sequences showed excess low generation probability.

This CDR3 contains 18 residues. Germline V lookup: CDR1 MNHEY, CDR2 SMNVEV (reference sequence). Trimming at V came to 5 bases and at J to 8 bases, leaving 16 bases not matched to a gene. This clonotype was recorded many times. Its antigen is not identified. In addition, the sample was reused for a study of yellow fever vaccine responses in identical twins. That study reports: Convergence reportedly seemed to mark part of the twins' vaccine T cell response, with personalization marking the rest.

This TCR came from a woman under 30 in good health. The rearrangement links TRBV27 to TRBJ2-1; 12 bases match TRBD1. The sequenced sample consisted of PBMCs. The DNA of the CDR3 is TGTGCCAGCAGTACCTACCCCGCCGGGACAGGGGGCTGGGATGAGCAGTTCTTC. Residues: CASSTYPAGTGGWDEQFF.